Given below is one T cell receptor beta chain in context. The data are from a study of blood T cell repertoires in COVID-19. J lost 7 bases, V lost 6 bases, and 3 bases had no gene match. This CDR3 has 12 amino acids. The data were produced by immunoSEQ multiplex PCR, yet TCRdb's version contains in-frame clones alone and is incomplete. Among about 360,000 clones, around 80% were seen once, and the ten largest hold 2.5% to 3.5%. The sequence was obtained from a man aged 30-40 years with active or convalescent COVID-19. The V call is TRBV12-3 or TRBV12-4, the J call TRBJ2-7; 10 bases match TRBD2. The specimen sequenced was peripheral blood. Here the CDR3 reads CASSRLAGEQYF. CDR3 coding DNA: TGTGCCAGCAGCAGACTAGCGGGTGAGCAGTACTTC.